This T cell receptor beta chain was captured in a study of shared T cell receptors in the human thymus. Profiling relied on immunoSEQ multiplex PCR, and the TCRdb table lists in-frame clones only, not all of them. The sample includes hundreds of thousands of clones, more than 70% of them seen just once. This sample also belongs to another study, concerning human thymus T cells. As that report states: The sample donors, healthy Finnish infants, were having corrective surgery for congenital heart defects. Thymus tissue was removed during corrective cardiac surgery. The authors found apparently biased V and J gene usage in thymic and blood repertoires.

This TCR was recovered from a boy under three years old with a congenital heart defect. Sequenced: thymocytes.

DNA for the CDR3: TGTGCCAGCAGTTTATCGGGGGGGGAGACCCAGTACTTC. Translating it yields CASSLSGGETQYF. V gene TRBV27 combines with J gene TRBJ2-5; 7 bases line up with TRBD2. Trimming at V came to 0 bases and at J to 5 bases, leaving 0 bases not matched to a gene. The CDR3 totals 13 residues. Germline V gives CDR1 MNHEY, CDR2 SMNVEV (reference sequence).